This T cell receptor beta chain was recorded in a study of tumor and adjacent non-tumor tissue in lung cancer (dated by TCRdb to 2016 to 2018). Context from the whole study: Of the cohort, eleven to twelve patients had adenocarcinoma, 2 had squamous cell carcinoma and 1 had small cell lung cancer. The 15 enrolled patients, of whom approximately 10 were men and 5 were women, were aged 31 to 76 years and were diagnosed with TNM stage I to III disease. In total, sequencing yielded 130,000,000 or so productive TCRbeta reads, which works out to an average of approximately 4 million reads per sample. Using bulk TCRbeta repertoires from roughly 14 lung cancer patients, the study set lung tumor tissue side by side with matched distant non-tumor lung tissue. For each patient, one tumor sample and one normal lung sample were taken, giving approximately 33 paired specimens that underwent TCRbeta CDR3 sequencing. Results and caveats for the whole study, not just this receptor: Significantly higher TCR diversity was found in younger patients, and higher tumor TCR diversity was associated with shorter overall and disease-free survival. Neither the sequencing platform nor unique molecular identifiers are mentioned in the methods. The cohort had only 15 patients, and the authors noted that larger samples and more detailed clinical data are needed. A significantly larger cumulative share of the repertoire was made up by the top 100 clones in normal lung than in tumor tissue. Significantly higher TCR diversity (inverse Simpson) was observed in tumor tissue than in normal lung tissue (approximately 430 vs 150, P = 0.0075, Mann-Whitney U test). Because peripheral blood was not sequenced, the blood TCRbeta repertoires of the lung cancer patients in the study went unexamined.

Libraries were constructed by multiplex PCR. This sample was sequenced with an Illumina HiSeq 2500. Following protocols modified from ARM-PCR, the researchers constructed TCRbeta libraries through three rounds of nested PCR with primers (Table S4). Before sequencing, PCR products of 200-500 bp were cut from the gel and purified using the QIAquick gel extraction kit. The published analysis was carried out like this. Trimmomatic was used to clean the reads, FLASH merged the cleaned reads into complete CDR3 sequences, and MiTCR assigned the sequences to V(D)J germline segments. VDJtools was used to compute clonal diversity as the inverse Simpson's index. In-frame sequences without a premature stop codon were defined as productive reads. The raw public reads went through TCRdb reprocessing: fastp at Q25, MiXCR clone calling, in-frame beta chains kept. Under each unique CDR3 protein, matching rows form one entry showing the most common genes and DNA. The V and J calls here are based on TCRdb, not the publication. This sample gives some 80,000 distinct CDR3 sequences in total; 72% of them show up just once. The ten largest clonotypes hold roughly 10% of the sample.

V is cut by 0 bases and J by 3 bases, and the space between the germline ends is 5 bases. The germline V gene (reference sequence) supplies CDR1 GTSNPN and CDR2 SVGIG. CDR3 length: 12 amino acids, cysteine to phenylalanine. Solely the CDR3 DNA is kept, with 36 bases framed from the first base. RNA was isolated from bulk, unsorted tissue, and RNA quality was assessed with a NanoDrop ND-1000 and an Agilent 2100. Newly diagnosed lung cancer patients without prior chemotherapy who had been admitted for thoracic surgery in China between August and November 2014 were enrolled as donors. Patients who had received previous radiotherapy or chemotherapy, or who had another concurrent cancer, were excluded from the study. Surgical tissue pieces of 1-2 cm3 were preserved in RNAlater solution and stored at -80 °C until use. This clonotype was observed many times. Its cognate antigen has yet to be identified. No per-base quality is available; no much larger clone lies one base away.

The sample comprised lung tumor tissue. This sequence uses TRBV30 and TRBJ1-2; the D gene identity is not certain. This clonotype was obtained from a middle-aged woman with non-small cell lung cancer. The CDR3 loop reads CAWSVWDYGYTF. Here is the DNA: TGTGCCTGGAGTGTATGGGACTATGGCTACACCTTC.